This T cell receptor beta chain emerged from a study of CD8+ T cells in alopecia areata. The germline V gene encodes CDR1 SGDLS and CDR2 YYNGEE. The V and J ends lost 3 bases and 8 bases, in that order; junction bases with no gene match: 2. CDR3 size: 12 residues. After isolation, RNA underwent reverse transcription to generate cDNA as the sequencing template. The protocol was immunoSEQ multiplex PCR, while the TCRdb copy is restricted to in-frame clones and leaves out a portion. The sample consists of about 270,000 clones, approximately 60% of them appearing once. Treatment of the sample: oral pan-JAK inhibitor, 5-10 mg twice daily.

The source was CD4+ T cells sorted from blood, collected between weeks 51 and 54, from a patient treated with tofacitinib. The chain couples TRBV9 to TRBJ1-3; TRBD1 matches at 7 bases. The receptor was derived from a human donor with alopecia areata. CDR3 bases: TGTGCCAGCAGCGGACAGGGAGACACCATATATTTT. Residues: CASSGQGDTIYF. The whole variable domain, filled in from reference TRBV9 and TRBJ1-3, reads DSGVTQTPKHLITATGQRVTLRCSPRSGDLSVYWYQQSLDQGLQFLIQYYNGEERAKGNILERFSAQQFPDLHSELNLSSLELGDSALYFCASSGQGDTIYFGEGSWLTVV.